Sequencing of this T cell receptor (beta chain) was carried out in a study of shared clonotypes between healthy human individuals. Here immunoSEQ multiplex PCR was the method, and the copy in TCRdb shows in-frame clones only, minus some. Counted here are around 500,000 clones, 79% occurring once; the ten biggest clones make up approximately 13%. Germline CDR1 reads SGHDT; CDR2 reads YYEEEE. The V gene lost 3 bases and the J gene lost 1 base, with 11 bases spanning the gap. The CDR3 totals 15 residues. The origin of this receptor is a woman aged 40 to 50 in good health. Some clones in this sample may be carry-over from other donors' samples. The sample taken for sequencing was PBMCs. The rearrangement joins TRBV5-6 to TRBJ1-3; unclear D gene. The CDR3 spells CASSYLDPSGNTIYF. The DNA of the CDR3 is TGTGCCAGCAGCTACCTAGACCCTTCTGGAAACACCATATATTTT.